A single sample gave rise to the 22 T cell receptor beta chains below, sequenced in a study of T cell changes during pregnancy in multiple sclerosis (dated by TCRdb to 2018 to 2020). Libraries were made using the immunoSEQ multiplex PCR assay. Entries here come from immuneACCESS through TCRdb and include only in-frame sequences with V and J called. Some clones fail to appear in such tables; in the studies checked, an unresolved V gene covers under half of the shortfall, and the cause of the remainder is unknown. The sample yields just under 60,000 clones; 92% were counted once. Of the sample, 0.7% to 1% falls within the top ten clones. Sequenced here: peripheral blood, sampled in the first trimester of pregnancy. These receptors came from a female donor with multiple sclerosis, enrolled in a pregnancy study.

The chain links TRBV5-8 to TRBJ1-4; no clear D gene. This CDR3 comprises 15 residues. CDR1 is SGHTS, CDR2 YDEGEE, per germline. Trimming left V 3 bases short and J 5 bases short, with 14 bases between. CDR3 in DNA: TGTGCCAGCAGCTGGGGAGGGAAGAGGAATGAAAAACTGTTTTTT. Its protein is CASSWGGKRNEKLFF.

This chain uses TRBV18 with TRBJ1-2; 9 nucleotides agree with TRBD1. The germline V gene has CDR1 KGHSH and CDR2 LQKENI. Trimming at V came to 2 bases and at J to 3 bases, leaving 16 bases not matched to a gene. The CDR3 consists of 19 residues. Written as DNA, the CDR3 is TGTGCCAGCTCACCATTTGCGTGGGACAGGGATAGAGTGGACTATGGCTACACCTTC. Residues: CASSPFAWDRDRVDYGYTF.

This clone has only one observation. The chain has TRBV16 and TRBJ1-1, with no clear D. Germline V lookup: CDR1 KGHSY, CDR2 FQNENV. V was clipped by 2 bases and J by 1 base, with 8 bases between them. The CDR3 loop spans 14 amino acids. CDR3 sequence (DNA): TGTGCCAGCAGCCAAGTCTTTTCGAACACTGAAGCTTTCTTT. It encodes CASSQVFSNTEAFF.

The CDR3 sequence is CASSPGGGREKLFF. The DNA of the CDR3 is TGTGCCAGCAGCCCGGGGGGGGGCAGGGAAAAACTGTTTTTT. V and J are TRBV7-2 and TRBJ1-4, with a weak D call TRBD1 (6 bases). CDR1 is SGHTA and CDR2 is FQGNSA in the germline V gene. The CDR3 extends over 14 amino acids. Deletions cut 5 bases from V and 8 bases from J, with 15 bases between.

This clone appeared a single time. The chain is built from TRBV7-6 and TRBJ2-7; TRBD2 aligns across 10 bases. Germline CDR1 reads SGHVS; CDR2 reads FNYEAQ. The CDR3 contains 17 residues. V lost 5 bases, J lost 1 base, and 11 bases stayed unmatched. The CDR3 is CASSPRELAGRSYEQYF. DNA for the CDR3: TGTGCCAGCAGCCCGCGGGAACTAGCGGGGCGTTCCTACGAGCAGTACTTC.

The rearrangement joins TRBV7-2 to TRBJ2-3, with 8 bases that match TRBD2. Per the germline V gene, CDR1 is SGHTA and CDR2 is FQGNSA. Germline trimming cut 4 bases from V and 1 base from J; bases unmatched to any gene: 7. The CDR3 sequence is 16 residues long. The CDR3 here is CASSSRGRGGTDTQYF. For the CDR3, the DNA is TGTGCCAGCAGCTCCCGGGGGCGGGGGGGCACAGATACGCAGTATTTT.

The rearrangement joins TRBV29-1 to TRBJ2-7, with no clear D. V dropped 5 bases and J dropped 1 base, with 6 bases sitting between them. The CDR3 is 11 residues long. Germline loops: CDR1 SQVTM, CDR2 ANQGSEA. CDR3 sequence: CSVQVSYEQYF. CDR3 bases: TGCAGCGTTCAGGTTTCCTACGAGCAGTACTTC.

V and J are TRBV6-4 and TRBJ1-2; a possible D gene is TRBD1 (5 bases). CDR1 MRHNA and CDR2 SNTAGT come from the germline V gene. Trimming removed 2 bases from V and 0 bases from J, with 10 bases in between. This CDR3 comprises 15 residues. The CDR3 loop is CASSDHGGANYGYTF. The DNA for the CDR3 is TGTGCCAGCAGTGACCACGGGGGAGCTAACTATGGCTACACCTTC.

The chain combines TRBV7-2 with TRBJ1-1; 7 nucleotides line up with TRBD1. Unmatched junction bases numbered 4, after V lost 4 bases and J lost 2 bases. The CDR3 length is 14 residues. Germline-derived CDR1 and CDR2 are SGHTA and FQGNSA. The CDR3 sequence is CASSSYRGNTEAFF. In nucleotides, the CDR3 is TGTGCCAGCAGCTCTTACAGGGGCAACACTGAAGCTTTCTTT.

The chain couples TRBV29-1 to TRBJ2-7; 9 bases align to TRBD1. J was trimmed by 5 bases and V by 2 bases; bases with no gene match: 4. Germline loops: CDR1 SQVTM, CDR2 ANQGSEA. This CDR3 comprises 13 residues. The DNA for the CDR3 is TGCAGCGTTGAACACAGGGGGCGTCACGAGCAGTACTTC. Amino acids: CSVEHRGRHEQYF.

The V call is TRBV4-3, the J call TRBJ2-7, with 7 nucleotides matching TRBD2. CDR1 and CDR2 (germline): LGHNA, YSLEER. The CDR3 is 14 amino acids. The V and J ends lost 8 bases and 7 bases, in that order; junction bases with no gene match: 14. CDR3 region: CASATSRGVLEQYF. CDR3 sequence (DNA): TGCGCCAGCGCTACTAGTCGGGGGGTCCTGGAGCAGTACTTC.

The chain links TRBV9 to TRBJ2-1; 11 nucleotides align to TRBD2. This CDR3 comprises 15 residues. The trim removed 3 bases at V and 5 bases at J, leaving 4 bases unmatched. Per germline, CDR1 SGDLS and CDR2 YYNGEE. This chain's CDR3 is CASSEGLAADNEQFF. CDR3 DNA: TGTGCCAGCAGCGAGGGACTAGCGGCGGACAATGAGCAGTTCTTC.

DNA of the CDR3: TGCGCCAGCAGGGGGACAGGCGGCCCCTACGAGCAGTACTTC. The encoded protein is CASRGTGGPYEQYF. This chain links TRBV10-1 with TRBJ2-7, with 8 bases matching TRBD1. Trimming cost V 6 bases and J 2 bases; bases outside gene matches: 6. CDR1 and CDR2 (germline): WNHNN, SYGVQD (reference sequence). The CDR3 spans 14 residues.

V is TRBV7-9 and J is TRBJ1-5; 9 nucleotides match TRBD1. In germline, CDR1 is SEHNR, CDR2 FQNEAQ (reference sequence). The CDR3 consists of 16 residues. J was trimmed by 4 bases and V by 1 base; bases with no gene match: 5. CDR3 amino acids: CASSLVGTGSNQPQHF. The DNA for the CDR3 is TGTGCCAGCAGCTTAGTAGGGACAGGGTCGAATCAGCCCCAGCATTTT.

This chain links TRBV7-9 with TRBJ2-1; D call uncertain. The V end was cut by 5 bases, the J end by 8 bases, with 10 bases between. The CDR3 covers 12 residues. Germline V gene data show CDR1 as SEHNR and CDR2 as FQNEAQ (reference sequence). The CDR3 protein is CASSTLGDEQFF. CDR3 bases: TGTGCCAGCAGCACCCTCGGAGATGAGCAGTTCTTC.

V and J are TRBV7-8 and TRBJ1-6; 7 bases line up with TRBD1. Germline CDR1 SGHVS, CDR2 FQNEAQ. CDR3 length equals 15 residues. The junction had 4 bases not matched to a gene; V was cut back by 2 bases and J by 6 bases. CDR3 in DNA: TGTGCCAGCAGCTTAATACGGGACAGTAATTCACCCCTCCACTTT. Its protein product is CASSLIRDSNSPLHF.

V usage is TRBV10-3 and J usage is TRBJ1-1, with D hard to call. V gave up 3 bases and J gave up 7 bases, with 12 bases separating them. The germline V gene has CDR1 ENHRY and CDR2 SYGVKD. This CDR3 contains 13 residues. Here the CDR3 reads CAISERSAVEAFF. CDR3 coding DNA: TGTGCCATCAGTGAACGCAGCGCTGTTGAAGCTTTCTTT.

The V call is TRBV18, the J call TRBJ1-2, with 8 positions matching TRBD1. The CDR3 is 16 residues long. Germline V gives CDR1 KGHSH, CDR2 LQKENI. J gave up 1 base and V 1 base, and 5 bases lay outside the gene matches. The CDR3 nucleotides read TGTGCCAGCTCACCACGGGGACAGGTCTTTAACTATGGCTACACCTTC. Protein: CASSPRGQVFNYGYTF.

The chain joins TRBV30 to TRBJ1-2, with D perhaps matching TRBD1 (6 bases). Germline V lookup: CDR1 GTSNPN, CDR2 SVGIG (reference sequence). Trimming removed 1 base from V and 7 bases from J, with 10 bases in between. The CDR3 covers 12 residues. CDR3 bases: TGTGCCTGGAGTGAAGGGGGGGCTGGCTACACCTTC. Amino acids: CAWSEGGAGYTF.

The V and J genes are TRBV11-2 and TRBJ2-7, with a tentative D call TRBD1 (5 bases). CDR1 and CDR2 from the germline V gene are SGHAT and FQNNGV. This CDR3 comprises 13 residues. Trimming took off 4 bases at V and 2 bases at J, with 9 bases between the two ends. The CDR3 loop is CASSSTGTYEQYF. For the CDR3, the DNA is TGTGCCAGCAGCTCTACAGGTACCTACGAGCAGTACTTC.

This chain connects TRBV7-2 to TRBJ2-2, with D perhaps matching TRBD2 (7 bases). This CDR3 has 16 amino acids. CDR1 and CDR2 from the germline V gene are SGHTA and FQGNSA. The V end was cut by 1 base, the J end by 2 bases, with 11 bases between. CDR3: CASSLVGGGNTGELFF. The DNA of the CDR3 is TGTGCCAGCAGCTTAGTGGGCGGGGGCAACACCGGGGAGCTGTTTTTT.

The V gene is TRBV11-2, the J gene TRBJ1-1; D might be TRBD1 (6 bases). The CDR3 is 14 amino acids. Trimming stripped 5 bases from V and 7 bases from J, with 17 bases between. Germline V lookup: CDR1 SGHAT, CDR2 FQNNGV. The CDR3 here is CASSNTGTDSEAFF. The CDR3 bases are TGTGCCAGCAGCAATACCGGGACGGACAGTGAAGCTTTCTTT.